These 25 T cell receptor beta chains were all obtained from the same sample, sequenced in a study of blood T cell repertoires in COVID-19. Some clones are missing from TCRdb's copy, which holds only in-frame ones; the method was immunoSEQ multiplex PCR. The top ten clones hold 21% of a sample with under 20,000 clones, roughly 82% of them seen once. Sequences were obtained from peripheral blood. These receptors came from a man aged 80 or over with active COVID-19.

The chain is built from TRBV2 and TRBJ2-5; 7 bases line up with TRBD1. Germline V gene lookup returns CDR1 SNHLY and CDR2 FYNNEI. Trimming cost V 4 bases and J 1 base; bases outside gene matches: 6. The CDR3 covers 15 residues. The CDR3 DNA sequence: TGTGCCAGCAGTGGACAGGGTCTAGGCCAAGAGACCCAGTACTTC. Protein product: CASSGQGLGQETQYF.

The rearrangement links TRBV19 to TRBJ1-5; no reliable D call. This CDR3 is built from 14 residues. Trimming left V 5 bases short and J 4 bases short, with 12 bases between. CDR1 and CDR2 (germline): LNHDA, SQIVND (reference sequence). The CDR3 coding sequence is TGTGCCAGTAGTTGGAACAGCAATAATCAGCCCCAGCATTTT. Amino acid sequence: CASSWNSNNQPQHF.

Sample share makes this clone large. The gene calls are TRBV12-3 or TRBV12-4 and TRBJ2-7; D perhaps matches TRBD1 (6 bases). This CDR3 has 13 amino acids. Trimming shortened V by 3 bases and J by 5 bases, and 11 bases separated the two germline ends. For the CDR3, the DNA is TGTGCCAGCAGTTTCCCAGGGGAGCACGAGCAGTACTTC. Its protein is CASSFPGEHEQYF.

The chain links TRBV24-1 to TRBJ2-1; D is possibly TRBD2 (6 bases). The V end was cut by 7 bases, the J end by 3 bases, with 9 bases between. Germline V CDR1 and CDR2: KGHDR, SFDVKD. CDR3 length equals 13 residues. Here the CDR3 reads CATSGGIYNEQFF. CDR3 nucleotides: TGTGCCACCAGCGGGGGTATCTACAATGAGCAGTTCTTC.

The chain carries TRBV29-1 and TRBJ1-3; D is ambiguous. Trimming removed 2 bases at V and 3 bases at J, with 5 bases between. In germline, CDR1 is SQVTM, CDR2 ANQGSEA. The CDR3 loop spans 12 amino acids. The CDR3: CSVESGGNTIYF. Here the CDR3 DNA reads TGCAGCGTTGAAAGCGGTGGAAACACCATATATTTT.

V gene TRBV7-9 combines with J gene TRBJ1-5; D gene uncertain. The germline V and J ends were trimmed by 5 bases and 5 bases, with 16 bases remaining between them. The CDR3 spans 15 residues. Germline V CDR1 and CDR2: SEHNR, FQNEAQ (reference sequence). The CDR3 loop is CASSPGLFPYQPQHF. CDR3 DNA sequence: TGTGCCAGCAGCCCAGGACTTTTTCCCTATCAGCCCCAGCATTTT.

The chain joins TRBV21-1 to TRBJ2-7; TRBD2 reflects the table's D call only, with no check against the DNA. TRBV21-1 is given as a pseudogene. This CDR3 has 16 amino acids. The CDR3 nucleotides read TGTGCCAGCAGCCAGAGGACTAGCGGGAGGGCCTACGAGCAGTACTTC. Translation gives CASSQRTSGRAYEQYF.

This chain links TRBV7-2 with TRBJ2-3; 13 bases line up with TRBD2. The trim removed 0 bases at V and 3 bases at J, leaving 12 bases unmatched. Germline-derived CDR1 and CDR2 are SGHTA and FQGNSA. This CDR3 is built from 20 residues. This CDR3 is CASSLAGLTSGRRRTDTQYF. CDR3 in DNA: TGTGCCAGCAGCTTAGCGGGGTTGACTAGCGGGAGGCGGAGGACAGATACGCAGTATTTT.

The CDR3 coding sequence is TGCGCCAGCAGCTTGGGAGGGACAGGGCTCGAGCAGTACTTC. Translating it yields CASSLGGTGLEQYF. V usage is TRBV5-1 and J usage is TRBJ2-7; 9 positions match TRBD1. The germline gives CDR1 SGHRS, CDR2 YFSETQ. J was trimmed by 6 bases and V by 0 bases; bases with no gene match: 4. This CDR3 comprises 14 residues.

J is TRBJ2-5 and V is TRBV18; D ambiguous. V lost 3 bases to trimming and J lost 5 bases, with 19 bases between them. CDR1 is KGHSH and CDR2 is LQKENI in the germline V gene. This CDR3 region has 16 residues. The CDR3 loop reads CASSPSQTPGTETQYF. DNA of the CDR3: TGTGCCAGCTCACCCTCCCAGACACCCGGCACGGAGACCCAGTACTTC.

The V call is TRBV7-2, the J call TRBJ2-2, with 9 positions matching TRBD1. This CDR3 has 15 amino acids. Trimming cost V 3 bases and J 7 bases; bases outside gene matches: 6. The V gene's germline CDR1 is SGHTA and CDR2 FQGNSA. The CDR3 region is CASSFLQGASGELFF. CDR3 in DNA: TGTGCCAGCAGCTTCCTACAGGGGGCAAGCGGGGAGCTGTTTTTT.

This clone appeared once. The V gene is TRBV2, the J gene TRBJ1-4; the D gene is possibly TRBD1 (5 bases). Deletions cut 8 bases from V and 8 bases from J, with 15 bases between. Looked up from germline, CDR1 is SNHLY and CDR2 is FYNNEI. The CDR3 is 13 residues long. The CDR3 DNA reads TGTGCCAGCGCGGACACCCTCGGGGAAAAACTGTTTTTT. As protein: CASADTLGEKLFF.

CDR3 residues: CAISALSGRASGGELFF. The CDR3 DNA follows: TGTGCCATCAGTGCACTTAGCGGGAGGGCCTCGGGCGGGGAGCTGTTTTTT. The gene calls are TRBV10-3 and TRBJ2-2; 11 bases map to TRBD2. The germline CDR1 and CDR2 sequences are ENHRY and SYGVKD. CDR3 length equals 17 residues. Germline trimming cut 4 bases from V and 7 bases from J; bases unmatched to any gene: 11.

The CDR3 sequence: CASSLETSGPYNNEQFF. As DNA, the CDR3 is TGTGCCAGCAGCTTAGAGACTAGCGGACCCTACAACAATGAGCAGTTCTTC. The rearrangement joins TRBV7-2 to TRBJ2-1; 9 nucleotides line up with TRBD2. V was pared by 1 base and J by 5 bases, with 9 bases of the junction left unmatched. The CDR3 totals 17 residues. Germline-derived CDR1 and CDR2 are SGHTA and FQGNSA.

V and J are TRBV27 and TRBJ2-5, with D possibly being TRBD2 (5 bases). The V end lost 6 bases, the J end lost 1 base, and 12 bases lay between the germline ends. This CDR3 region has 14 residues. Germline V gene data show CDR1 as MNHEY and CDR2 as SMNVEV (reference sequence). The CDR3 here is CASRSVLGQETQYF. The CDR3 DNA reads TGTGCCAGCAGAAGCGTACTAGGCCAAGAGACCCAGTACTTC.

This chain uses TRBV28 with TRBJ2-7, with a possible D match to TRBD1 (6 bases). Looked up from germline, CDR1 is MDHEN and CDR2 is SYDVKM. The CDR3 is made up of 14 amino acids. Trimming shortened V by 3 bases and J by 2 bases, and 11 bases separated the two germline ends. The CDR3 nucleotides read TGTGCCAGCAGTTTTTGGACAGAGGCCTACGAGCAGTACTTC. Translating gives CASSFWTEAYEQYF.

V usage is TRBV19 and J usage is TRBJ2-2; possibly TRBD2 for D (6 bases). V was shortened by 7 bases and J by 6 bases, with 12 bases between the two germline ends. The CDR3 is 13 amino acids. Per germline, CDR1 LNHDA and CDR2 SQIVND (reference sequence). The CDR3 DNA is TGTGCCAGTAATATGTGGGGGGCCGGGGAGCTGTTTTTT. It is translated as CASNMWGAGELFF.

The chain employs TRBV28 and TRBJ1-6; 8 positions match TRBD1. CDR1 MDHEN and CDR2 SYDVKM come from the germline V gene. The CDR3 extends over 16 amino acids. V trimming: 4 bases; J trimming: 6 bases; junction bases outside the gene matches: 8. The CDR3 region has the DNA TGTGCCAGCAGTTCCGCCTGGACAGGGCTTAATTCACCCCTCCACTTT. Protein sequence: CASSSAWTGLNSPLHF.

The chain joins TRBV5-4 to TRBJ1-1; 10 nucleotides line up with TRBD1. The V and J ends lost 1 base and 8 bases, in that order; junction bases with no gene match: 8. Germline V CDR1 and CDR2: SGHNT, YYREEE (reference sequence). The CDR3 runs to 15 residues. The CDR3 nucleotides read TGTGCCAGCAGCTTGCCCGGGACAGGGGCGAGCGAAGCTTTCTTT. Protein sequence: CASSLPGTGASEAFF.

This sequence joins TRBV5-6 and TRBJ2-2; D is perhaps TRBD1 (6 bases). V was pared by 4 bases and J by 0 bases, with 16 bases between. This CDR3 is 17 amino acids long. Germline CDR1 and CDR2: SGHDT and YYEEEE. This chain's CDR3 is CASSKEPGTPNTGELFF. DNA for the CDR3: TGTGCCAGCAGCAAAGAGCCCGGGACACCGAACACCGGGGAGCTGTTTTTT.

A few counts support this clone. The chain couples TRBV14 to TRBJ2-2, with D possibly matching TRBD1 (6 bases). Trimming took 4 bases from V and 5 from J, leaving 8 bases between them. The CDR3 consists of 13 residues. The germline V gene encodes CDR1 SGHDN and CDR2 FVKESK. The CDR3 loop is CASSRQGTGELFF. The CDR3 DNA reads as TGTGCCAGCAGCCGTCAGGGGACCGGGGAGCTGTTTTTT.

The V call is TRBV7-6, the J call TRBJ2-5; TRBD1 agrees at 8 bases. After removal of 3 bases from V and 5 bases from J, the junction contained 8 bases not matched to a gene. The CDR3 has 15 amino acids. Germline CDR1 and CDR2: SGHVS and FNYEAQ. The CDR3 region is CASSFRDRGPETQYF. CDR3 sequence (DNA): TGTGCCAGCAGCTTCCGCGACAGGGGCCCCGAGACCCAGTACTTC.

This chain uses TRBV6-2 or TRBV6-3 with TRBJ2-7, with 12 nucleotides matching TRBD2. The germline V gene encodes CDR1 MNHEY and CDR2 SVGEGT. CDR3 length equals 16 residues. J gave up 0 bases and V 6 bases, and 6 bases lay outside the gene matches. CDR3 sequence: CASSERGLAGSYEQYF. In DNA form, the CDR3 reads TGTGCCAGCAGCGAGCGGGGACTAGCGGGCTCCTACGAGCAGTACTTC.

V usage is TRBV5-1 and J usage is TRBJ2-5, with D possibly being TRBD2 (5 bases). V shed 4 bases and J shed 3 bases, with 13 bases lying between them. CDR1 is SGHRS and CDR2 is YFSETQ in the germline V gene. CDR3 size: 14 residues. The CDR3 reads CASSPGGPKETQYF. The DNA for the CDR3 is TGCGCCAGCAGCCCTGGCGGGCCTAAAGAGACCCAGTACTTC.

The chain has TRBV20-1 and TRBJ1-2; no definite D call. The CDR3 is 11 amino acids. V was cut by 6 bases and J by 4 bases, with 9 bases left in between. Germline-derived CDR1 and CDR2 are DFQATT and SNEGSKA (reference sequence). The CDR3 protein is CSAPGSYGYTF. In DNA, the CDR3 is TGCAGTGCCCCCGGGAGCTATGGCTACACCTTC.